This T cell receptor beta chain was retrieved from a study of blood T cell repertoires in COVID-19. Across the study: Acute-phase and convalescent COVID-19 samples originated in the United States, Italy and Spain.

Germline V lookup: CDR1 GTSNPN, CDR2 SVGIG (reference sequence). V gave up 5 bases and J gave up 7 bases; unmatched junction bases: 10. This CDR3 contains 13 residues. Here immunoSEQ multiplex PCR was the method, and the copy in TCRdb shows in-frame clones only, minus some. There are roughly 250,000 clones in the sample; roughly 86% occur only once, and 2% to 2.5% lies in the top ten. The gene calls are TRBV30 and TRBJ1-2; 7 positions match TRBD1. This clonotype was obtained from a woman aged 50 to 65 who had recovered from COVID-19. Sequenced input: PBMCs or T cells enriched from blood (not recorded which). The CDR3: CAWGQALVGGYTF. The CDR3 coding sequence is TGTGCCTGGGGACAGGCCCTTGTCGGTGGCTACACCTTC.